The sequence of this T cell receptor (beta chain) was determined in a study of cytomegalovirus exposure and HLA in healthy donors. At the level of the study: Unique TCRs numbering approximately 81 million, obtained from HLA-typed donors, made up an early data release. The study's findings and limits: Some 17,000 TCR beta sequences were associated with HLA alleles at 0.05 false discovery rate in a later analysis.

Primers included in the PCR were 60 Vbeta and 13 Jbeta primers. Using immunoSEQ multiplex PCR, the repertoire was profiled, and TCRdb retains in-frame clones only, with some absent. The sample spans under 150,000 clones; the ten largest clones claim 1.5% to 1.8%. The CDR3 sequence is 16 residues long. J was trimmed by 5 bases and V by 0 bases; bases with no gene match: 10. From germline, CDR1 is SGHKS and CDR2 YYEKEE (reference sequence). Every donor was a healthy person donating bone marrow. On this clone: What it binds is not known.

Sequencing input: PBMCs. This sequence originates from a woman between 40 and 50 years old in good health and CMV-seronegative. The chain couples TRBV5-5 to TRBJ2-5; 7 bases align to TRBD1. This chain's CDR3 is CASSLVTGDGGETQYF. CDR3 DNA: TGTGCCAGCAGCTTGGTTACAGGGGATGGTGGGGAGACCCAGTACTTC.